The 5 T cell receptor beta chains in this list originate from one sample, sequenced in a study of T cells in Graves' hyperthyroidism and ophthalmopathy. Regions amplified from RNA transcripts were the TCR beta CDR3 regions. A first-round RT-PCR of the TCR CDR3 used the HTBI primer set. TCRdb passed the multiplex PCR reads through MiXCR, listing each CDR3 protein once. The sample holds 750,000 to 950,000 distinct CDR3 sequences, 38% seen once. Sample: blood. These receptors all come from a man in his late teens or twenties with Graves' hyperthyroidism.

This chain links TRBV25-1 with TRBJ2-3; 13 bases match TRBD2. Germline trimming cut 6 bases from V and 11 bases from J; bases unmatched to any gene: 8. Germline V CDR1 and CDR2: MGHDK, SYGVNS. This CDR3 is built from 14 residues. The CDR3 DNA is TGTGCCAGCAGCCCACGACTAGCGGGAGGATGGCAGTATTTT. Residues: CASSPRLAGGWQYF.

This chain links TRBV9 with TRBJ1-5, with a tentative D call TRBD1 (5 bases). Looked up from germline, CDR1 is SGDLS and CDR2 is YYNGEE. The CDR3 is 15 residues long. The V end lost 0 bases, the J end lost 4 bases, and 11 bases lay between the germline ends. This CDR3 is CASSVGGVGNQPQHF. The CDR3 DNA sequence: TGTGCCAGCAGCGTAGGAGGGGTCGGGAATCAGCCCCAGCATTTT.

About this clonotype itself: The missing conserved phenylalanine or tryptophan at the end of this CDR3 makes a read error likely. The DNA is omitted, as the CDR3 cannot be located on it reliably, and the CDR3 follows TCRdb's listing. J is TRBJ1-6 and V is TRBV15. The CDR3 numbers 8 amino acids, ends counted. Germline lookup yields CDR1 LNHNV and CDR2 YYDKDF (reference sequence). The CDR3 reads CATSFSGG.

This clonotype has a count of ten or more. The V and J genes are TRBV11-2 and TRBJ2-5; no definite D call. CDR1 is SGHAT and CDR2 is FQNNGV in the germline V gene. This CDR3 is built from 13 residues. Trimming cost V 3 bases and J 3 bases, with 8 bases left between them. The CDR3 DNA sequence: TGTGCCAGCAGCTTGGATCCGGAAGAGACCCAGTACTTC. This gives the protein CASSLDPEETQYF.

The V and J genes are TRBV29-1 and TRBJ2-5, with D tentatively TRBD1 (7 bases). Trimming removed 6 bases from V and 4 bases from J, with 18 bases in between. Germline V lookup: CDR1 SQVTM, CDR2 ANQGSEA. The CDR3 has 14 amino acids. CDR3 in amino acids: CSVATGTAGETQYF. For the CDR3, the DNA is TGCAGCGTAGCCACCGGGACAGCGGGAGAGACCCAGTACTTC.